This T cell receptor beta chain appears in the sequencing data of a study of identical twins. The sample holds many counts of this clonotype. TCRdb redid the calling of the 5' RACE reads with MiXCR, one entry per CDR3 protein. The table records around 300,000 distinct CDR3 sequences, about 8.3% of them present only once. CDR3 length: 12 amino acids. V was clipped by 6 bases and J by 12 bases, with 20 bases between them. The germline V gene has CDR1 DFQATT and CDR2 SNEGSKA (reference sequence). The same data also went into a second study, on yellow fever vaccine responses in identical twins.

This clonotype was obtained from a woman under 30 in good health. The chain combines TRBV20-1 with TRBJ2-5; D not certain. The sample comprised memory (CD45RO+) T cells sorted from blood. CDR3 protein: CSAAYHSAAKYF. DNA for the CDR3: TGCAGTGCCGCATACCACTCCGCCGCTAAGTACTTC.